One and the same sample provided the 4 T cell receptor beta chains below, sequenced in a study of T cell clusters in autoimmune cytopenias. One tube held mixed TRB-A and TRB-B primer pools for touch-down PCR. TCRdb re-called the multiplex PCR reads, yielding one record per CDR3 amino acid sequence without DNA. Its clone listing holds approximately 7,500 distinct CDR3 sequences. Tens of thousands of genome equivalents of blood DNA were amplified for TRB. In addition, the sample was reused for a study of T cell repertoires in aging, cancer and after chemotherapy.

Material for sequencing was peripheral blood. The receptors stem from a human donor with an autoimmune cytopenia or autoimmune hepatitis (not recorded which).

V usage is TRBV7-9 and J usage is TRBJ1-3; TCRdb's D call of TRBD1 is untestable without DNA. Germline V gives CDR1 SEHNR, CDR2 FQNEAQ (reference sequence). CDR3 length: 14 residues. CDR3 sequence: CASTSDRGGNTIYF.

The chain couples TRBV11-3 to TRBJ2-7; TCRdb designates TRBD2, a call that cannot be tested without DNA. This CDR3 has 15 residues. In germline, CDR1 is SGHNT, CDR2 YENEEA. CDR3 loop: CASSFSSGSSYEQYF.

Frequency places this clonotype as medium-sized. The CDR3 sequence is CASTLLPGLSTDTQYF. The V and J genes are TRBV6-5 and TRBJ2-3; TCRdb outputs TRBD2, but without DNA this stays unchecked. Germline-derived CDR1 and CDR2 are MNHEY and SVGAGI. CDR3 size: 16 residues.

V is TRBV18 and J is TRBJ1-1; TCRdb selects TRBD1, and the lack of DNA leaves this call unchecked. CDR1 KGHSH and CDR2 LQKENI come from the germline V gene. The CDR3 loop spans 15 amino acids. The chain's CDR3 is CASSPTTDHNTEAFF.